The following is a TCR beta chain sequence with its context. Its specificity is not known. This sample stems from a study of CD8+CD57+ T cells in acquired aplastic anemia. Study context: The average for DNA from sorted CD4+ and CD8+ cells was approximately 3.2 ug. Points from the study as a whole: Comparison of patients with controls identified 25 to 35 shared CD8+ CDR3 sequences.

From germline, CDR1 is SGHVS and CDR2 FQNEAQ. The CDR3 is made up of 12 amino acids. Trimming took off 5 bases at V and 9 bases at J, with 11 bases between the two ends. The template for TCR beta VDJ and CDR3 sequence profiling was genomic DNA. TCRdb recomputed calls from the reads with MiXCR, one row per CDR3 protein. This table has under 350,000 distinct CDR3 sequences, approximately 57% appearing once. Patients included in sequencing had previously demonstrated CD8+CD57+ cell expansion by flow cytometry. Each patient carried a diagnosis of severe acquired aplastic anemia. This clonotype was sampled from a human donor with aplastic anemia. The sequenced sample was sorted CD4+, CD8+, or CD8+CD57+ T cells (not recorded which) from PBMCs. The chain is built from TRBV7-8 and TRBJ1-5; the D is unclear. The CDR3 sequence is CASSPFNGPQHF. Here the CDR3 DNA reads TGTGCCAGCAGCCCCTTTAACGGGCCCCAGCATTTT.